These T cell receptor beta chains were read from a single sample in a study of response to subunit inactivated influenza vaccine. From the RT-PCR reads, TCRdb called clonotypes with MiXCR, one entry per CDR3 protein. The sample holds about 160,000 distinct CDR3 sequences, approximately 10% seen once. Sequencing used non-naive T cells sorted from PBMCs, obtained 45 days after vaccination. The receptors originated from a man aged 50-60 years who received an inactivated influenza vaccine. Each CDR3 is given with its conserved first and last residue. The D gene is left open where the match is weak. Size values are once, few and many counts, or a class for expanded clones, and some rows have none.

abundance: few; d_gene: TRBD2; j_gene: TRBJ2-5; v_gene: TRBV27; CDR3nt: TGTGCCAGCAGTCAGACTAGCGGGGGGACCCAAGAGACCCAGTACTTC; CDR3aa: CASSQTSGGTQETQYF
abundance: few; d_gene: NA; j_gene: TRBJ2-3; v_gene: TRBV7-6; CDR3nt: TGTGCCAGCAGCTCACTCATGGCGGGGGCCACAGATACGCAGTATTTT; CDR3aa: CASSSLMAGATDTQYF
abundance: many; d_gene: NA; j_gene: TRBJ2-4; v_gene: TRBV20-1; CDR3nt: TGCAGTGCTAGAGGGTCGGAGAGTAAAAACATTCAGTACTTC; CDR3aa: CSARGSESKNIQYF
abundance: few; d_gene: TRBD2; j_gene: TRBJ2-7; v_gene: TRBV7-2; CDR3nt: TGTGCCAGCAGCTTAGTTCCTAGCGGGGGGGCCTACGAGCAGTACTTC; CDR3aa: CASSLVPSGGAYEQYF
abundance: few; d_gene: NA; j_gene: TRBJ2-7; v_gene: TRBV20-1; CDR3nt: TGCAGTGCCCTTGGGGGTTCCTTGGGGTCCGAGCAGTACTTC; CDR3aa: CSALGGSLGSEQYF
abundance: few; d_gene: NA; j_gene: TRBJ2-3; v_gene: TRBV5-1; CDR3nt: TGCGCCAGCAGTGAAGTCCGTGGGGGCACAGATACGCAGTATTTT; CDR3aa: CASSEVRGGTDTQYF
abundance: many; d_gene: NA; j_gene: TRBJ2-3; v_gene: TRBV12-3/TRBV12-4; CDR3nt: TGTGCCAGCCACCGAAGTAGCACAGATACGCAGTATTTT; CDR3aa: CASHRSSTDTQYF
abundance: few; d_gene: NA; j_gene: TRBJ2-7; v_gene: TRBV7-9; CDR3nt: TGTGCCAGCAACCTTTTTACTGGCCACGAGCAGTACTTC; CDR3aa: CASNLFTGHEQYF
abundance: NA; d_gene: TRBD2; j_gene: TRBJ2-1; v_gene: TRBV20-1; CDR3nt: TGCAGTGCTAGACCCACTCTAACCGGGAGGGGATTCTACAATGAGCAGTTCTTC; CDR3aa: CSARPTLTGRGFYNEQFF
abundance: few; d_gene: NA; j_gene: TRBJ2-7; v_gene: TRBV7-9; CDR3nt: TGTGCCAGCAGCCCGGGTCGGTTCTCCTACGAGCAGTACTTC; CDR3aa: CASSPGRFSYEQYF
abundance: few; d_gene: TRBD1; j_gene: TRBJ1-6; v_gene: TRBV4-3; CDR3nt: TGCGCCAGCAGCCAAGAAGTAGGGACAGGGTCCTATAATTCACCCCTCCACTTT; CDR3aa: CASSQEVGTGSYNSPLHF
abundance: NA; d_gene: TRBD2; j_gene: TRBJ2-5; v_gene: TRBV6-2/TRBV6-3; CDR3nt: TGTGCCAGCAGCTTACTAGCGCAAGCGACCCAGTACTTC; CDR3aa: CASSLLAQATQYF
abundance: many; d_gene: NA; j_gene: TRBJ1-6; v_gene: TRBV28; CDR3nt: TGTGCCAGCAGCGACGGGACGCGTTATAATTCACCCCTCCACTTT; CDR3aa: CASSDGTRYNSPLHF
abundance: NA; d_gene: TRBD2; j_gene: TRBJ2-7; v_gene: TRBV9; CDR3nt: TGTGCCAGCAGCGTAGATGGGCTAGCGGGGGGAGAGCAGTACTTC; CDR3aa: CASSVDGLAGGEQYF
abundance: NA; d_gene: NA; j_gene: TRBJ1-1; v_gene: TRBV6-1; CDR3nt: TGTGCCAGCAGCCGCGGGACAAATTGGCAAGCTTTCTTT; CDR3aa: CASSRGTNWQAFF
abundance: few; d_gene: NA; j_gene: TRBJ1-1; v_gene: TRBV6-1; CDR3nt: TGTGCCAGCACATTAGACAGAGGGAACACTGAAGCTTTCTTT; CDR3aa: CASTLDRGNTEAFF
abundance: medium-sized; d_gene: NA; j_gene: TRBJ2-5; v_gene: TRBV3-1; CDR3nt: TGTGCCAGCAGCCAATCAACGGGTGCAGGAGAGACCCAGTACTTC; CDR3aa: CASSQSTGAGETQYF
abundance: NA; d_gene: NA; j_gene: TRBJ2-1; v_gene: TRBV20-1; CDR3nt: TGCAGTGCTATTAGTGTTATCTATCCGGGTTACAATGAGCAGTTCTTC; CDR3aa: CSAISVIYPGYNEQFF
abundance: many; d_gene: NA; j_gene: TRBJ2-7; v_gene: TRBV5-1; CDR3nt: TGCGCCAGCAGCTTGGTAGGAATCCCCTACGAGCAGTACTTC; CDR3aa: CASSLVGIPYEQYF
abundance: medium-sized; d_gene: NA; j_gene: TRBJ2-1; v_gene: TRBV4-1; CDR3nt: TGCGCCAGCAGCCGGGACCCCTCCGTCAACTCCTACAATGAGCAGTTCTTC; CDR3aa: CASSRDPSVNSYNEQFF
abundance: many; d_gene: TRBD1; j_gene: TRBJ1-4; v_gene: TRBV12-3/TRBV12-4; CDR3nt: TGTGCCAGCAGTCTACAGGGGGTCTCAGGTGAAAAACTGTTTTTT; CDR3aa: CASSLQGVSGEKLFF
abundance: NA; d_gene: NA; j_gene: TRBJ1-2; v_gene: TRBV2; CDR3nt: TGTGCCAGCACTTTGTTCGAGGGGGAGAGGGTTGGCTACACCTTC; CDR3aa: CASTLFEGERVGYTF
abundance: many; d_gene: NA; j_gene: TRBJ2-1; v_gene: TRBV18; CDR3nt: TGTGCCAGCTCACCCCCGGGGCTAGGAGACAATGAGCAGTTCTTC; CDR3aa: CASSPPGLGDNEQFF
abundance: NA; d_gene: NA; j_gene: TRBJ2-7; v_gene: TRBV10-3; CDR3nt: TGTGCCATCAGTGAGTTCCCTAGAACCTACGAGCAGTACTTC; CDR3aa: CAISEFPRTYEQYF
abundance: few; d_gene: TRBD1; j_gene: TRBJ1-3; v_gene: TRBV11-1; CDR3nt: TGTGCCAGCAGCTCCGACAGGGTAGGGATACCCTCTGGAAACACCATATATTTT; CDR3aa: CASSSDRVGIPSGNTIYF
abundance: few; d_gene: NA; j_gene: TRBJ1-1; v_gene: TRBV5-6; CDR3nt: TGTGCCAGCAGCCCGGGCCTTTGGGGCACTGAAGCTTTCTTT; CDR3aa: CASSPGLWGTEAFF
abundance: many; d_gene: TRBD2; j_gene: TRBJ2-7; v_gene: TRBV12-3/TRBV12-4; CDR3nt: TGTGCCAGCACAATTAGCGGGAGAGGTTTTGGTCCCCTTCGGGACGAGCAGTACTTC; CDR3aa: CASTISGRGFGPLRDEQYF
abundance: NA; d_gene: TRBD1; j_gene: TRBJ2-7; v_gene: TRBV6-2/TRBV6-3; CDR3nt: TGTGCCAGCAGCCCAGACAGGGTCAGGAACGAGCAGTACTTC; CDR3aa: CASSPDRVRNEQYF
abundance: many; d_gene: NA; j_gene: TRBJ2-5; v_gene: TRBV10-3; CDR3nt: TGTGCCATCAGTGTAGAAGAGACCCAGTACTTC; CDR3aa: CAISVEETQYF
abundance: many; d_gene: TRBD1; j_gene: TRBJ2-1; v_gene: TRBV5-6; CDR3nt: TGTGCCAGCAGGGGACGACAGGGTGGGTACAATGAGCAGTTCTTC; CDR3aa: CASRGRQGGYNEQFF